Below are 24 T cell receptor beta chains sequenced from a single sample in a study of T cell repertoires in cytomegalovirus infection. MiXCR was run by TCRdb on the reads, yielding one entry per CDR3 protein. The sample shows roughly 640,000 distinct CDR3 sequences, roughly a quarter of them seen only once. Input material: CD8+ T cells from PBMCs. Receptors were obtained from a human donor in good health (CMV status not recorded). Some clones in this sample may be carry-over from other donors' samples.

The chain combines TRBV29-1 with TRBJ2-7, with D hard to call. Germline assignment: CDR1 SQVTM and CDR2 ANQGSEA. V was clipped by 3 bases and J by 2 bases, with 8 bases between them. The CDR3 consists of 12 residues. The CDR3 bases are TGCAGCGTTGAGGTACAGACCTACGAGCAGTACTTC. Amino acid sequence: CSVEVQTYEQYF.

V gene TRBV19 combines with J gene TRBJ2-2; a weak D match, TRBD1 (5 bases). The CDR3 has 18 residues. The V end lost 0 bases, the J end lost 3 bases, and 17 bases lay between the germline ends. Germline loops: CDR1 LNHDA, CDR2 SQIVND (reference sequence). CDR3 coding DNA: TGTGCCAGTAGTATAGAAGAGGAGCAGGGCTATTACACCGGGGAGCTGTTTTTT. Translating gives CASSIEEEQGYYTGELFF.

This chain links TRBV2 with TRBJ1-1; 7 positions match TRBD1. Germline CDR1 SNHLY, CDR2 FYNNEI. V was pared by 8 bases and J by 0 bases, with 12 bases of the junction left unmatched. The CDR3 loop spans 16 amino acids. CDR3: CASGGGRDRLNTEAFF. The CDR3, as DNA: TGTGCCAGCGGCGGCGGCAGGGACAGACTGAACACTGAAGCTTTCTTT.

J is TRBJ2-3 and V is TRBV27; TRBD1 might be the D (5 bases). This CDR3 has 13 residues. Trimming removed 7 bases at V and 1 base at J, with 9 bases between. CDR1 and CDR2 from the germline V gene are MNHEY and SMNVEV (reference sequence). The CDR3 region has the DNA TGTGCCAGCACACCGACAGGCACAGATACGCAGTATTTT. As protein: CASTPTGTDTQYF.

This chain joins TRBV5-6 and TRBJ1-2; 8 positions agree with TRBD1. Per germline, CDR1 SGHDT and CDR2 YYEEEE. The junction had 5 bases not matched to a gene; V was cut back by 4 bases and J by 0 bases. The CDR3 sequence is 15 residues long. Here the CDR3 reads CASSTDRGSNYGYTF. The CDR3 nucleotides read TGTGCCAGCAGCACAGACAGGGGTTCTAACTATGGCTACACCTTC.

This clonotype has more than one count but fewer than ten. This sequence joins TRBV7-4 and TRBJ2-1; 9 bases are shared with TRBD1. The CDR3 sequence is 16 residues long. The trim removed 3 bases at V and 5 bases at J, leaving 8 bases unmatched. Germline CDR1 is SGHVT and CDR2 is SQSDAQ. Here the CDR3 reads CASSFRRDRDDNEQFF. The CDR3 DNA follows: TGTGCCAGCAGCTTCCGCCGGGACAGGGACGACAATGAGCAGTTCTTC.

This clonotype was seen repeatedly, ten times or more. V is TRBV7-8 and J is TRBJ2-7; D is undetermined. The germline gives CDR1 SGHVS, CDR2 FQNEAQ. V was trimmed by 5 bases and J by 5 bases, leaving 7 bases between them. The length of the CDR3 is 11 residues. The CDR3 region is CASSPRNEQYF. DNA for the CDR3: TGTGCCAGCAGCCCCCGGAACGAGCAGTACTTC.

This clonotype was detected only a few times. The chain carries TRBV6-6 and TRBJ1-2; maybe TRBD1 (6 bases). Germline lookup yields CDR1 MNHNY and CDR2 SVGAGI (reference sequence). This CDR3 is 15 amino acids long. The germline V and J ends were trimmed by 7 bases and 2 bases, with 17 bases remaining between them. CDR3 coding DNA: TGTGCCAGCAAGAAATGGCAGGGGCCCAACTATGGCTACACCTTC. It is translated as CASKKWQGPNYGYTF.

V gene TRBV6-4 combines with J gene TRBJ2-1; possible D gene TRBD1, 8 bases. Per the germline V gene, CDR1 is MRHNA and CDR2 is SNTAGT. The V gene lost 5 bases and the J gene lost 3 bases, with 14 bases spanning the gap. The CDR3 is made up of 15 amino acids. DNA for the CDR3: TGTGCCAGCAGTTACAGGGGGGGGATCTACAATGAGCAGTTCTTC. Translating it yields CASSYRGGIYNEQFF.

This clonotype was recorded once. The rearrangement joins TRBV6-2 or TRBV6-3 to TRBJ2-4; 7 bases match TRBD1. After removal of 4 bases from V and 10 bases from J, the junction contained 7 bases not matched to a gene. This CDR3 is 13 amino acids long. Germline V gene data show CDR1 as MNHEY and CDR2 as SVGEGT. The CDR3 region is CASSWTGGGIQYF. CDR3 coding DNA: TGTGCCAGCAGTTGGACAGGAGGTGGGATTCAGTACTTC.

This clonotype was recorded a few times. The J gene is TRBJ1-2, the V gene TRBV5-1, with 8 bases aligning to TRBD1. This CDR3 region has 15 residues. Germline CDR1 and CDR2: SGHRS and YFSETQ. The ends lost 4 bases at V and 5 bases at J; junction bases unmatched: 10. CDR3 coding DNA: TGCGCCAGCAGCCCCAAGGACAGGGCGCTATATGGCTACACCTTC. Encoded protein: CASSPKDRALYGYTF.

This clonotype was counted only a few times. This chain joins TRBV28 and TRBJ1-1; tentatively, D is TRBD1 (6 bases). The CDR3 sequence is 18 residues long. Germline V gene data show CDR1 as MDHEN and CDR2 as SYDVKM. V lost 4 bases and J lost 11, with 32 bases in between. The CDR3 nucleotides read TGTGCCAGCAGTTCGCGATTCTTAAACGGGACAAATCTAAGGTGGGCTTTCTTT. Translation gives CASSSRFLNGTNLRWAFF.

This clonotype was detected only a few times. This rearrangement joins TRBV6-2 or TRBV6-3 to TRBJ1-1; D perhaps matches TRBD1 (5 bases). This CDR3 contains 12 residues. V was clipped by 8 bases and J by 5 bases, with 12 bases between them. CDR1 and CDR2 from the germline V gene are MNHEY and SVGEGT. The CDR3 loop is CASGGAGTEAFF. In DNA form, the CDR3 reads TGTGCCAGCGGGGGTGCGGGGACTGAAGCTTTCTTT.

A few counts support this clonotype. The CDR3 loop is CASSPNLGMSSYEQYV. The CDR3 coding sequence is TGTGCCAGCAGTCCTAATCTAGGGATGAGCTCCTACGAGCAGTACGTC. The rearrangement links TRBV28 to TRBJ2-7; D is ambiguous. This CDR3 contains 16 residues. The germline V and J ends were trimmed by 5 bases and 0 bases, with 17 bases remaining between them. Germline CDR1 is MDHEN and CDR2 is SYDVKM.

This clonotype was found a few times. V usage is TRBV15 and J usage is TRBJ2-1; the D gene is possibly TRBD1 (5 bases). The CDR3 has 13 residues. The V gene's germline CDR1 is LNHNV and CDR2 YYDKDF (reference sequence). V was shortened by 3 bases and J by 8 bases, with 11 bases between the two germline ends. The CDR3 bases are TGTGCCACCAGCAGCCCCAGGGTTGATGAGCAGTTCTTC. Residues: CATSSPRVDEQFF.

The sample holds many counts of this clonotype. This chain uses TRBV11-2 with TRBJ2-3, with 10 bases that match TRBD1. Germline assignment: CDR1 SGHAT and CDR2 FQNNGV. The CDR3 runs to 16 residues. J lost 0 bases, V lost 5 bases, and 5 bases had no gene match. The CDR3 DNA reads as TGTGCCAGCAGCCCGTGGACAGGGGGGAGCACAGATACGCAGTATTTT. As protein: CASSPWTGGSTDTQYF.

The chain is built from TRBV7-6 and TRBJ1-1; D ambiguous. There are 15 residues in the CDR3. Trimming removed 1 base at V and 4 bases at J, with 13 bases between. Germline CDR1 and CDR2: SGHVS and FNYEAQ. In DNA, the CDR3 is TGTGCCAGCAGCTTAGGGGTCCCCAAGGTCACTGAAGCTTTCTTT. Its protein product is CASSLGVPKVTEAFF.

Remarks on this clonotype: A much larger clone sits a single nucleotide away, making a read error possible. The genes are TRBV7-6 and TRBJ1-4; D gene ambiguous. This CDR3 is 13 amino acids long. Looked up from germline, CDR1 is SGHVS and CDR2 is FNYEAQ. The chain's CDR3 is CANSDTSNEKLFF. The CDR3 region has the DNA TGTGCCAACAGCGACACCTCTAATGAAAAACTGTTTTTT. The full variable domain, completed using reference TRBV7-6 and TRBJ1-4, is GAGVSQSPRYKVTKRGQDVALRCDPISGHVSLYWYRQALGQGPEFLTYFNYEAQQDKSGLPNDRFSAERPEGSISTLTIQRTEQRDSAMYRCANSDTSNEKLFFGSGTQLSVL.

At least ten counts were recorded for this clonotype. The chain joins TRBV28 to TRBJ1-5, with TRBD1 as a possible D gene (5 bases). This CDR3 spans 15 amino acids. Germline-derived CDR1 and CDR2 are MDHEN and SYDVKM. Deletions cut 5 bases from V and 5 bases from J, with 16 bases between. The CDR3 loop is CASSLEPGQHQPQHF. CDR3 in DNA: TGTGCCAGCAGTCTAGAGCCCGGACAACATCAGCCCCAGCATTTT.

Remarks on this clonotype: A much larger clone lies a single base off, so this may be a read error. The CDR3 region is CASSLFGGNTGELFF. The CDR3 nucleotides read TGTGCCAGCAGCTTATTTGGGGGGAACACCGGGGAGCTGTTTTTT. The gene calls are TRBV7-6 and TRBJ2-2; either TRBD1 or TRBD2 may fit D (5 bases each). With 2 bases removed from V and 1 base from J, the gap between germline ends came to 8 bases. The CDR3 loop spans 15 amino acids. Germline CDR1 and CDR2: SGHVS and FNYEAQ. Together with reference TRBV7-6 and TRBJ2-2, the CDR3 gives the full variable domain: GAGVSQSPRYKVTKRGQDVALRCDPISGHVSLYWYRQALGQGPEFLTYFNYEAQQDKSGLPNDRFSAERPEGSISTLTIQRTEQRDSAMYRCASSLFGGNTGELFFGEGSRLTVL.

Worth noting for this clonotype: The junction departs from the called germline gene at one end, perhaps through a read error. The chain recombines TRBV20-1 with TRBJ2-1, with D perhaps matching TRBD1 or TRBD2 (5 bases each). CDR3 length: 14 residues. Germline CDR1 is DFQATT and CDR2 is SNEGSKA (reference sequence). This chain's CDR3 is CSARDGGRYNGQFF. In DNA, the CDR3 is TGCAGTGCTAGAGATGGGGGACGGTACAATGGGCAGTTCTTC.

This sequence joins TRBV28 and TRBJ2-5; 10 nucleotides line up with TRBD2. The trim removed 2 bases at V and 2 bases at J, leaving 11 bases unmatched. Germline V gene data show CDR1 as MDHEN and CDR2 as SYDVKM. The CDR3 extends over 18 amino acids. The CDR3 here is CASSLVGALSGGQETQYF. Written as DNA, the CDR3 is TGTGCCAGCAGTTTAGTGGGGGCACTTAGCGGGGGGCAAGAGACCCAGTACTTC.

CDR3 in amino acids: CASSDSPGANVLTF. DNA of the CDR3: TGTGCCAGCAGTGACTCCCCTGGGGCCAACGTCCTGACTTTC. This chain links TRBV27 with TRBJ2-6, with D unclear. V was pared by 5 bases and J by 2 bases, with 7 bases between. The germline CDR1 and CDR2 sequences are MNHEY and SMNVEV (reference sequence). CDR3 length: 14 amino acids.

This clonotype was counted a few times. The chain carries TRBV11-3 and TRBJ2-1; TRBD1 aligns across 9 bases. Trimming took 5 bases from V and 7 from J; bases not matched to a gene: 9. Germline CDR1 and CDR2: SGHNT and YENEEA. CDR3 length: 15 residues. CDR3 sequence: CASSPTGGDLNEQFF. CDR3 coding DNA: TGTGCCAGCAGCCCCACAGGGGGCGATTTAAATGAGCAGTTCTTC.